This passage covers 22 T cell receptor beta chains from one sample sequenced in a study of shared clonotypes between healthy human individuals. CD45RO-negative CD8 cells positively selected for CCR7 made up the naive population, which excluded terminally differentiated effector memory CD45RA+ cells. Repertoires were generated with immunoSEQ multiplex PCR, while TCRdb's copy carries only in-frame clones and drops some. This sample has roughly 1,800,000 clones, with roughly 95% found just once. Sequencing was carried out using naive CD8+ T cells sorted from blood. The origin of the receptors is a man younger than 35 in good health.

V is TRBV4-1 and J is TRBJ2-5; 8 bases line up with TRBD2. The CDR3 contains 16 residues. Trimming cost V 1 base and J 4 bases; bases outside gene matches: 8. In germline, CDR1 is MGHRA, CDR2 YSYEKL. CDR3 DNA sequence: TGCGCCAGCAGCCAAGTACTTTCGGGGGGGCGAGAGACCCAGTACTTC. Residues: CASSQVLSGGRETQYF.

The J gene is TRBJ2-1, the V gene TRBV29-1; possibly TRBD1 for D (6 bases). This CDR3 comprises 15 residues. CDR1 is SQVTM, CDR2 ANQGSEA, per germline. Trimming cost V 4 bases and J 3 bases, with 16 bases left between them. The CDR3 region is CSVVGTPSLYNEQFF. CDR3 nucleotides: TGCAGCGTTGTCGGGACACCGAGCCTCTACAATGAGCAGTTCTTC.

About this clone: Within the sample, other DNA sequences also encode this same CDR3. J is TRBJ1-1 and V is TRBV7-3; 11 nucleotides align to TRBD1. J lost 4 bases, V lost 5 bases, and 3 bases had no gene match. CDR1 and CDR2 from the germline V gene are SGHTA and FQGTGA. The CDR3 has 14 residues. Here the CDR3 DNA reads TGTGCCAGCAGCCCGGGGACAGGGGGCACTGAAGCTTTCTTT. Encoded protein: CASSPGTGGTEAFF.

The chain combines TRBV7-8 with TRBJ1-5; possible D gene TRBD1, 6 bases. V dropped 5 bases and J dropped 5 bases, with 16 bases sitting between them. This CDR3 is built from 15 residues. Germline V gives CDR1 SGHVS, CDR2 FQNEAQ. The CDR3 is CASSPTTGTYQPQHF. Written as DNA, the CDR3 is TGTGCCAGCAGCCCCACCACCGGGACATATCAGCCCCAGCATTTT.

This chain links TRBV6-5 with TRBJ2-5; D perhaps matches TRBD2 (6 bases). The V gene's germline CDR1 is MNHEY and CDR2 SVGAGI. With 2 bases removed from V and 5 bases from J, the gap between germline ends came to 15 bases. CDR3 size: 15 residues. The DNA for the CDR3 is TGTGCCAGCAGTTACGAATATGGGGGGAGCGAGACCCAGTACTTC. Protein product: CASSYEYGGSETQYF.

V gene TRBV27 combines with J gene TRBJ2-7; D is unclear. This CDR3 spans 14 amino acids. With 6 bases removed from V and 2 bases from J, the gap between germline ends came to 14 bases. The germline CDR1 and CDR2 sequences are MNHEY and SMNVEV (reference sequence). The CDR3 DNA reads TGTGCCAGCAGCCAGTATTCATCTGCCTACGAGCAGTACTTC. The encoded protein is CASSQYSSAYEQYF.

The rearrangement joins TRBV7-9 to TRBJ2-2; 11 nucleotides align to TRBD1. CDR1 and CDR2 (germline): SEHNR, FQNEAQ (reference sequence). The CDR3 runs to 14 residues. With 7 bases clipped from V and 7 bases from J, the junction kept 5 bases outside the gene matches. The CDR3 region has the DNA TGTGCCAGCAAAGGACAGGGGGCCTTCGGGGAGCTGTTTTTT. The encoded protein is CASKGQGAFGELFF.

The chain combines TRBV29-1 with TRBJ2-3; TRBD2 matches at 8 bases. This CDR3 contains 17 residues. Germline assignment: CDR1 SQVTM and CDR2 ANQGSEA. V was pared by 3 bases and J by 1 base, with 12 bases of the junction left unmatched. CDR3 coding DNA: TGCAGCGTTGATGACTTAGGAGCGGGAGAGGGCACAGATACGCAGTATTTT. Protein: CSVDDLGAGEGTDTQYF.

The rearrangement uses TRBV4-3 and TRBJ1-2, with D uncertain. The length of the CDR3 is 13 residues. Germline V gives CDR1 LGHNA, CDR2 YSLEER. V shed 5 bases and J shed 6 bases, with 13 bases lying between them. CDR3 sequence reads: CASSGLWGDGYTF. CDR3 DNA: TGCGCCAGCAGCGGACTATGGGGAGATGGCTACACCTTC.

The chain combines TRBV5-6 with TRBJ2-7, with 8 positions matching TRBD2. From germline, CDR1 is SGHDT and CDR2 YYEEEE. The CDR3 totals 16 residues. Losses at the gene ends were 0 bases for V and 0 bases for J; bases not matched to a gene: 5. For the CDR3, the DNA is TGTGCCAGCAGCTTGGGGTGGCTAGCGGGCTCCTACGAGCAGTACTTC. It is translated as CASSLGWLAGSYEQYF. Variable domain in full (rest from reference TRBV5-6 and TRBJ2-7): DAGVTQSPTHLIKTRGQQVTLRCSPKSGHDTVSWYQQALGQGPQFIFQYYEEEERQRGNFPDRFSGHQFPNYSSELNVNALLLGDSALYLCASSLGWLAGSYEQYFGPGTRLTVT.

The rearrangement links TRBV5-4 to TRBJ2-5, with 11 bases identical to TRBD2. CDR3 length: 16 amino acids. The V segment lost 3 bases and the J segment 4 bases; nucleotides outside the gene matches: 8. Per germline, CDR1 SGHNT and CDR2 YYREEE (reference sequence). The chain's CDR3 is CASSSSVAGGPETQYF. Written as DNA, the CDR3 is TGTGCCAGCAGCTCGTCGGTAGCGGGGGGGCCAGAGACCCAGTACTTC.

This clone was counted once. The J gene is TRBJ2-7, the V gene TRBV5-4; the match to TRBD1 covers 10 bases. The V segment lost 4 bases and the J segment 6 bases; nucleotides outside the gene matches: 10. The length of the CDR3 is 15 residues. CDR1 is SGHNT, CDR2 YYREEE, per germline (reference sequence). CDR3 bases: TGTGCCAGCAGCCGCCTCGGGACAGGGGTTTCCGAGCAGTACTTC. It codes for CASSRLGTGVSEQYF. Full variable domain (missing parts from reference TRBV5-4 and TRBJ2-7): ETGVTQSPTHLIKTRGQQVTLRCSSQSGHNTVSWYQQALGQGPQFIFQYYREEENGRGNFPPRFSGLQFPNYSSELNVNALELDDSALYLCASSRLGTGVSEQYFGPGTRLTVT.

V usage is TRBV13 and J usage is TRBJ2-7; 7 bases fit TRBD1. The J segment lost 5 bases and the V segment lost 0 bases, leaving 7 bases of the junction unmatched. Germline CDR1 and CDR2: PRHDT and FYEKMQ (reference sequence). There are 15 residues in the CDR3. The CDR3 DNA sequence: TGTGCCAGCAGCTTAGGGACAGGGCCCGAAGACGAGCAGTACTTC. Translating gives CASSLGTGPEDEQYF. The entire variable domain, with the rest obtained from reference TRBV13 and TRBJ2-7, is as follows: AAGVIQSPRHLIKEKRETATLKCYPIPRHDTVYWYQQGPGQDPQFLISFYEKMQSDKGSIPDRFSAQQFSDYHSELNMSSLELGDSALYFCASSLGTGPEDEQYFGPGTRLTVT.

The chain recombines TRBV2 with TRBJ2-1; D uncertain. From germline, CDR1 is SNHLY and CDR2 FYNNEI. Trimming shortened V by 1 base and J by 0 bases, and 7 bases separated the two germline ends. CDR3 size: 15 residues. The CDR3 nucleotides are TGTGCCAGCAGTGAAGAGGCGAGCTCCTACAATGAGCAGTTCTTC. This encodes CASSEEASSYNEQFF.

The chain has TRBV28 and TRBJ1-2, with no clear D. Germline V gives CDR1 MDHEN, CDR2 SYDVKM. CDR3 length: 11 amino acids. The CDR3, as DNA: TGTGGATCTGTTTGGGATAAGGGCTACACCTTC. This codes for CGSVWDKGYTF.

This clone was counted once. Here the CDR3 reads CASSELLQVGSGTEAFF. For the CDR3, the DNA is TGTGCCAGCAGTGAATTGTTACAGGTAGGGTCCGGCACTGAAGCTTTCTTT. V and J are TRBV6-1 and TRBJ1-1; maybe TRBD1 (5 bases). Germline V gene data show CDR1 as MNHNS and CDR2 as SASEGT. V was shortened by 2 bases and J by 4 bases, with 20 bases between the two germline ends. The CDR3 has 17 amino acids.

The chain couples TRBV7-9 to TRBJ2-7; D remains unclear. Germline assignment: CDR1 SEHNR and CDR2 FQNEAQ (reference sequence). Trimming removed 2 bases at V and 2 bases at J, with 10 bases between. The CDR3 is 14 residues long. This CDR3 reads CASSLPELPYEQYF. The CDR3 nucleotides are TGTGCCAGCAGCTTACCGGAACTCCCCTACGAGCAGTACTTC.

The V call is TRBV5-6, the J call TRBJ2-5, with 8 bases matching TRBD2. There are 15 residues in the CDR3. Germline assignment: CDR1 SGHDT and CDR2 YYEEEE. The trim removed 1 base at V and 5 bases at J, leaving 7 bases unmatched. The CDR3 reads CASSLNSGRPETQYF. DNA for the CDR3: TGTGCCAGCAGCTTGAACAGCGGGAGACCGGAGACCCAGTACTTC.

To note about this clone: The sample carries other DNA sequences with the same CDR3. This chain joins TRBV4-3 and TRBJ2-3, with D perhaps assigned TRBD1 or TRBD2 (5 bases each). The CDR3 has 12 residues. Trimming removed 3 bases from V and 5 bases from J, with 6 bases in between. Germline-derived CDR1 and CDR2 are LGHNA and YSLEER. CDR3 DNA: TGCGCCAGCAGCCAGGGGGAAGATACGCAGTATTTT. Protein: CASSQGEDTQYF.

CDR3 sequence (DNA): TGTGCCAGCTTCCCACGGGGGACCAATGAGCAGTTCTTC. It translates to CASFPRGTNEQFF. The chain uses TRBV27 and TRBJ2-1; TRBD2 might be the D (6 bases). This CDR3 is built from 13 residues. Germline V gives CDR1 MNHEY, CDR2 SMNVEV (reference sequence). V lost 8 bases, J lost 6 bases, and 14 bases lay in between.

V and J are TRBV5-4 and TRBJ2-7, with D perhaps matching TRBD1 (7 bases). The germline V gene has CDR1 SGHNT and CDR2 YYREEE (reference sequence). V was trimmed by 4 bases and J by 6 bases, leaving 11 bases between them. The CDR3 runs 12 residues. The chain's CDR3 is CASSPQGGEQYF. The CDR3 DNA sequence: TGTGCCAGCAGCCCGCAGGGGGGCGAGCAGTACTTC. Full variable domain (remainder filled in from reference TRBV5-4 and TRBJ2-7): ETGVTQSPTHLIKTRGQQVTLRCSSQSGHNTVSWYQQALGQGPQFIFQYYREEENGRGNFPPRFSGLQFPNYSSELNVNALELDDSALYLCASSPQGGEQYFGPGTRLTVT.

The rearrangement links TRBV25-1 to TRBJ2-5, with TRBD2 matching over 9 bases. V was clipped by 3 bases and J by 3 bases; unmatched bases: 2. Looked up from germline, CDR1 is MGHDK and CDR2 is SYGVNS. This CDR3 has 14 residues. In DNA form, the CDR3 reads TGTGCCAGCAGTGAGCGGGAGGGGGAAGAGACCCAGTACTTC. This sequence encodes CASSEREGEETQYF.